The TCR beta chain under discussion was sequenced for a study of CD8 T cells in Susac syndrome. Reverse transcription of roughly 0.45 to 1 ug RNA was performed with random hexamers. In TCRdb, the immunoSEQ multiplex PCR reads were re-called with MiXCR into one record per CDR3 protein. The sample has about 300,000 distinct CDR3 sequences; around 89% are singletons. This CDR3 is 14 amino acids long. Trimming pared 3 bases from V and 4 bases from J, leaving 9 bases between. The germline V gene encodes CDR1 LNHDA and CDR2 SQIVND (reference sequence). In contrast to the negatively isolated CD8+ and CD4+ T cells, TEMRA cells were FACS-enriched.

The material sequenced was CD8+ T cells from PBMCs. This rearrangement joins TRBV19 to TRBJ2-2; unclear D gene. The sequence was obtained from a human donor with multiple sclerosis. CDR3 residues: CASSIWVTTGELFF. CDR3 DNA sequence: TGTGCCAGTAGTATTTGGGTGACCACCGGGGAGCTGTTTTTT.